This T cell receptor (beta chain) originates from a study of T cells in localized non-small cell lung cancer. Study-wide results and limits: It remains possible that heterogeneity exists, since only one tumor region was sequenced. Longer overall survival was associated with a higher density of T cells in the blood. Within adjacent lung there appeared a median around 57 of the top 100 tumor clones. Uninvolved adjacent lung showed higher T cell clonality than tumor.

The protocol was immunoSEQ multiplex PCR, while the TCRdb copy is restricted to in-frame clones and leaves out a portion. The data contain about 19,000 clones, around nine tenths of them singletons. This clone appeared once. Its antigen remains unknown. The CDR3 runs to 14 residues. Germline CDR1 and CDR2: SGHRS and YFSETQ. The junction had 3 bases not matched to a gene; V was cut back by 4 bases and J by 3 bases. The sequence derives from a male donor older than 55 with stage I squamous cell lung carcinoma. The sample was peripheral blood, taken before any cancer treatment. V and J are TRBV5-1 and TRBJ1-4; 7 bases align to TRBD1. In nucleotides, the CDR3 is TGCGCCAGCAGCGCGGGACAGCCTAATGAAAAACTGTTTTTT. Amino acid sequence: CASSAGQPNEKLFF.